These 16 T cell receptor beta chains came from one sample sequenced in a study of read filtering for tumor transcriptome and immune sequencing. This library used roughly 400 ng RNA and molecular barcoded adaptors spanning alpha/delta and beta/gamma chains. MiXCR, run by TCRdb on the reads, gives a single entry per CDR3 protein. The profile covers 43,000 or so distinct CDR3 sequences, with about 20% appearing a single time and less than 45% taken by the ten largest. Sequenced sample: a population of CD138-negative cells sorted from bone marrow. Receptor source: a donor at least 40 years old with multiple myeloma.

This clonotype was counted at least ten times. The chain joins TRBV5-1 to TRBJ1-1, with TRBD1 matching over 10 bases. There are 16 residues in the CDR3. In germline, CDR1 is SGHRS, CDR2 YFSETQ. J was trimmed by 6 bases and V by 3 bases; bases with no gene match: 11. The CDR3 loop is CASSSGQGSPGAEAFF. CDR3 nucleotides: TGCGCCAGCAGCTCGGGACAGGGGAGCCCGGGCGCTGAAGCTTTCTTT.

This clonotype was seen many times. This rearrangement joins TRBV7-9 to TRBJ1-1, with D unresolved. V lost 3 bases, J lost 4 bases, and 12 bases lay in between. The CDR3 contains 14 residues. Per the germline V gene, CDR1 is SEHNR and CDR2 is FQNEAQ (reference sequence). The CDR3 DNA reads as TGTGCCAGCAGCTTTTTGGGGTCTGGCACTGAAGCTTTCTTT. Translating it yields CASSFLGSGTEAFF. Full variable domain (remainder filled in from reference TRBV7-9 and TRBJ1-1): DTGVSQNPRHKITKRGQNVTFRCDPISEHNRLYWYRQTLGQGPEFLTYFQNEAQLEKSRLLSDRFSAERPKGSFSTLEIQRTEQGDSAMYLCASSFLGSGTEAFFGQGTRLTVV.

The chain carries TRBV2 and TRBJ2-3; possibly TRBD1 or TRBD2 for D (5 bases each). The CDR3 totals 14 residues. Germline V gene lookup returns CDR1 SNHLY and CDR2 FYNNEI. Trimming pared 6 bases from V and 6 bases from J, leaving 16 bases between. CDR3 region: CASSYGTVEDTQYF. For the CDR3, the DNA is TGTGCCAGCAGCTACGGGACCGTCGAGGATACGCAGTATTTT.

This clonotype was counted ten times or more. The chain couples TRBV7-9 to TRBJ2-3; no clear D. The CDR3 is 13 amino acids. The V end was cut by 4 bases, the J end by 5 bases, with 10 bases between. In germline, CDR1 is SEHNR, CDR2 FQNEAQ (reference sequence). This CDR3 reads CASSSQLLDTQYF. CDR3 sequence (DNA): TGTGCCAGCAGCTCCCAACTACTAGATACGCAGTATTTT.

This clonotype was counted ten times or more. In nucleotides, the CDR3 is TGCGCCAGCAGCAAACGACAGATGAACACTGAAGCTTTCTTT. The encoded protein is CASSKRQMNTEAFF. The V gene is TRBV5-1, the J gene TRBJ1-1, with a tentative D call TRBD1 (5 bases). The length of the CDR3 is 14 residues. Trimming pared 4 bases from V and 0 bases from J, leaving 10 bases between. The germline CDR1 and CDR2 sequences are SGHRS and YFSETQ.

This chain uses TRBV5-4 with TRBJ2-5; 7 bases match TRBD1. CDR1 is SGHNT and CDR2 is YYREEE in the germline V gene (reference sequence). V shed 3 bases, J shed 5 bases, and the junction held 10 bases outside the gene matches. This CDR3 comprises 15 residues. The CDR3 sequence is CASSYPGGLQETQYF. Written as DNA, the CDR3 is TGTGCCAGCAGCTACCCAGGGGGATTACAGGAGACCCAGTACTTC.

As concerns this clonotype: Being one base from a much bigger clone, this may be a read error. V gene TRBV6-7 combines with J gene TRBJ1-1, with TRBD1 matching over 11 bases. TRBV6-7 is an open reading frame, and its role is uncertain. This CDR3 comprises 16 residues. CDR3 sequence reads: CASSDRDRGMNIEAFF. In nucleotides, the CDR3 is TGTGCCAGCAGTGACCGGGACAGGGGGATGAACATTGAAGCTTTCTTT.

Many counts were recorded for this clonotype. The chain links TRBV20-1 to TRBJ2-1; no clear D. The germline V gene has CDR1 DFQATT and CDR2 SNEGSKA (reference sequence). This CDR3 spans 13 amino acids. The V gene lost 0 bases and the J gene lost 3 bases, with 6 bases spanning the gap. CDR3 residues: CSARDGVYNEQFF. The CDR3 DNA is TGCAGTGCTAGAGATGGGGTCTACAATGAGCAGTTCTTC.

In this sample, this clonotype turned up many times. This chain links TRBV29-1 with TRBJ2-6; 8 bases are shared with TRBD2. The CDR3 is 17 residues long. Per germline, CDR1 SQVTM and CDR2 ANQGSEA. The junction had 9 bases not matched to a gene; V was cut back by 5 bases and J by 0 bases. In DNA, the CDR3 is TGCAGCGTTTGGGGCGAGCGGGAGCACTCTGGGGCCAACGTCCTGACTTTC. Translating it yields CSVWGEREHSGANVLTF.

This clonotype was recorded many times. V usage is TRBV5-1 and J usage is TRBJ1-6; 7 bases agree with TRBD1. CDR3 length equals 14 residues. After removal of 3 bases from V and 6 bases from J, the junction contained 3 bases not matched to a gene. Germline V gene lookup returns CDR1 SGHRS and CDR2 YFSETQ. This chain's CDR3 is CASSWGDSNSPLHF. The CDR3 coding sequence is TGCGCCAGCAGCTGGGGGGACAGTAATTCACCCCTCCACTTT.

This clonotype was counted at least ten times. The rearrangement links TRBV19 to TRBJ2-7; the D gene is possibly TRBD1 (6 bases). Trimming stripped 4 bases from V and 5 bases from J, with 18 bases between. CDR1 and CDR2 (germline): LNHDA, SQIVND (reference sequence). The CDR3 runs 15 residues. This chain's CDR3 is CASSKRDTSPDEQYF. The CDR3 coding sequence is TGTGCCAGTAGTAAAAGGGACACCTCCCCCGACGAGCAGTACTTC.

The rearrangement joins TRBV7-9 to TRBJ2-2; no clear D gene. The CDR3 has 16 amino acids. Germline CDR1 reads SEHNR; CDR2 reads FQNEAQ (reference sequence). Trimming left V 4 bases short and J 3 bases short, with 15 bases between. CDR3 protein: CASSSLSVSYTGELFF. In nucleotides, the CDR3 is TGTGCCAGCAGCTCCCTATCGGTCTCTTACACCGGGGAGCTGTTTTTT.

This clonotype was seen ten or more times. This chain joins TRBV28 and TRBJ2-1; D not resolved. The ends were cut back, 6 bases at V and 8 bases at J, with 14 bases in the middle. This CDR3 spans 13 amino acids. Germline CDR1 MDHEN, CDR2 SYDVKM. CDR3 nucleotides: TGTGCCAGCAGCCGCAGTCCTGCGGATGAGCAGTTCTTC. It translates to CASSRSPADEQFF.

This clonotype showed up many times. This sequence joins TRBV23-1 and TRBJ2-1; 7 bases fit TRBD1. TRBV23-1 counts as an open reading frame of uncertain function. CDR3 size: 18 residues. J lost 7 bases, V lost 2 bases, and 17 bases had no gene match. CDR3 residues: CASSQSPKGQGEDNEQFF. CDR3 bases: TGCGCCAGCAGTCAAAGCCCCAAAGGGCAGGGGGAAGATAATGAGCAGTTCTTC.

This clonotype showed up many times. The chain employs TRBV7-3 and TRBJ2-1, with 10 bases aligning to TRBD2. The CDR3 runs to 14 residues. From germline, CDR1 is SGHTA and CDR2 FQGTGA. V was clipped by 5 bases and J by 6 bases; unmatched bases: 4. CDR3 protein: CASSRTSGSNEQFF. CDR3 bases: TGTGCCAGCAGCCGGACTAGCGGTTCCAATGAGCAGTTCTTC.

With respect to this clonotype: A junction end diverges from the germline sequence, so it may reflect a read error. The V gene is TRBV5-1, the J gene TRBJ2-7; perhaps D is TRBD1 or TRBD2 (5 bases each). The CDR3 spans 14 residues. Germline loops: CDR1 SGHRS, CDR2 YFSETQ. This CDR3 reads CASSLGTRDYEQYF. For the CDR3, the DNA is TGCGCCAGCAGTTTGGGGACGAGGGACTACGAGCAGTACTTC. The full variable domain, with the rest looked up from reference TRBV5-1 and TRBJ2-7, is KAGVTQTPRYLIKTRGQQVTLSCSPISGHRSVSWYQQTPGQGLQFLFEYFSETQRNKGNFPGRFSGRQFSNSRSEMNVSTLELGDSALYLCASSLGTRDYEQYFGPGTRLTVT.